A selection of T cell receptor beta chains follows, all from one sample in a study of cytomegalovirus exposure and HLA in healthy donors. TCRdb's copy holds only in-frame clones and misses some; the assay was immunoSEQ multiplex PCR. The sample shows 120,000 or so clones, less than 85% of them seen only once. The sample comprised PBMCs. These receptors were obtained from a man between 18 and 29 years old in good health and CMV-seropositive. Both conserved end residues are trimmed from each CDR3.

V: TRBV10-3
CDR3: AISGGGGAKGNEQF

V: TRBV19
CDR3: ASSTGTGGFYEQY

V: TRBV28
CDR3: ASSPPQGTPYEQY

V: TRBV4-1
CDR3: ASSQDIQGGFQPQH

V: TRBV19
CDR3: ASSGGTGVSPLH

V: TRBV11-3
CDR3: ASSLDRGTGVHSPLH

V: TRBV27
CDR3: ASRQTGGWSYEQY

V: TRBV28
CDR3: ASSFGVAYEQY

V: TRBV27
CDR3: ASKTLPGGAYNEQF

V: TRBV28
CDR3: ATITGQGFSGNIQY

V: TRBV2
CDR3: ASTVDWNTEAF

V: TRBV5-1
CDR3: ASSTGQGNTEAF

V: TRBV5-1
CDR3: ASSRGQTYEQY

V: TRBV6-6
CDR3: ASSSGQGQGYT

V: TRBV6-1
CDR3: AGSESTYSNQPQH

V: TRBV5-4
CDR3: ASSLGRELNIQY

V: TRBV6-5
CDR3: ASSRAGGLVTEAF

V: TRBV21-1
CDR3: ASSKGGQNTEAF

V: TRBV2
CDR3: ASIPGTLESSGANVLT

V: TRBV5-1
CDR3: ASSPTLSAGELF

V: TRBV5-1
CDR3: ASSAGQGKNEQF

V: TRBV4-1
CDR3: ASSLGTVNSPLH

V: TRBV18
CDR3: ASCTGNGNEQF

V: TRBV5-1
CDR3: ASSLSDRDLNIQY

V: TRBV2
CDR3: ASSPRDGGGGGGAADYEQY

V: TRBV2
CDR3: ASSVGGGGDTQY

V: TRBV7-3
CDR3: ASSSGLAGGQETQY

V: TRBV28
CDR3: ASSENNRGPTQY